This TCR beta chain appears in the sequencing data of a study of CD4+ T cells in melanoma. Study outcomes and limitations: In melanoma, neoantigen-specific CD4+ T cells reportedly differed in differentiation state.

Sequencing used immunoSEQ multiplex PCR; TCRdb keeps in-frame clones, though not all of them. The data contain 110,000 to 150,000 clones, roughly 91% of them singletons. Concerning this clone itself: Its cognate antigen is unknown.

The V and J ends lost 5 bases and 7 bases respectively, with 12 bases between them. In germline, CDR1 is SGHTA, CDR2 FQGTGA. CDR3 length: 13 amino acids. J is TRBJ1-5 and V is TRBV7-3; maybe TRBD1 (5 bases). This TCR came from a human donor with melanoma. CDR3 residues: CASSRGPGQPQHF. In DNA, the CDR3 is TGTGCCAGCAGCCGGGGACCCGGACAGCCCCAGCATTTT.